Below, one T cell receptor (beta chain) is given with its context. TCRdb itself ran the 5' RACE reads through MiXCR, one entry per CDR3 protein. Among approximately 31,000 distinct CDR3 sequences listed, 8% to 11% were seen once. This sample was included in a study of T cells after yellow fever vaccination. Germline loops: CDR1 MGHRA, CDR2 YSYEKL. The V end lost 4 bases, the J end lost 0 bases, and 7 bases lay between the germline ends. The CDR3 extends over 15 amino acids. Study-level results: Clonotype sharing between CD4 and CD8 compartments was small. Clones that expanded after primary vaccination mostly reappeared after the booster (96% CD4, about 89% CD8).

The receptor was derived from a man aged 18-30 years who received the YFV17D yellow fever vaccine. The sample consisted of PBMCs, either bulk or a sorted T-cell subset (CD4+, CD8+, memory, or dextramer-sorted; not recorded which), taken around 16 days after the first yellow fever vaccination. This chain joins TRBV4-1 and TRBJ1-6; weak D call: TRBD1 (5 bases). The DNA of the CDR3 is TGCGCCAGCAGCCCAGGGAGCTCCTATAATTCACCCCTCCACTTT. This translates into CASSPGSSYNSPLHF.